This entry is about one TCR beta chain. These data are taken from a study of shared clonotypes between healthy human individuals. At the level of the study: Per-donor plates numbered three CD4 naive, three CD4 memory, two CD8 naive and one CD8 memory.

Naive CD8 populations comprised CD45RO-negative cells positively selected for CCR7, excluding terminally differentiated effector memory CD45RA+ cells. Per the germline V gene, CDR1 is SGHAT and CDR2 is FQNNGV. This CDR3 spans 14 amino acids. Trimming cost V 7 bases and J 2 bases, with 12 bases left between them. Each subset's genomic DNA was split evenly across several immunoSEQ plates. TCRdb's copy holds only in-frame clones and misses some; the assay was immunoSEQ multiplex PCR. This table holds about 2.1 million clones, around 93% found once. V gene TRBV11-2 combines with J gene TRBJ2-1; tentatively, D is TRBD1 or TRBD2 (5 bases each). This TCR came from a man aged 18 to 30 in good health. Some clones in this sample may be carry-over from other donors' samples. The sample was naive CD8+ T cells from PBMCs. In nucleotides, the CDR3 is TGTGCCAGCACCCGACGGGACGCCTACAATGAGCAGTTCTTC. Translation: CASTRRDAYNEQFF.